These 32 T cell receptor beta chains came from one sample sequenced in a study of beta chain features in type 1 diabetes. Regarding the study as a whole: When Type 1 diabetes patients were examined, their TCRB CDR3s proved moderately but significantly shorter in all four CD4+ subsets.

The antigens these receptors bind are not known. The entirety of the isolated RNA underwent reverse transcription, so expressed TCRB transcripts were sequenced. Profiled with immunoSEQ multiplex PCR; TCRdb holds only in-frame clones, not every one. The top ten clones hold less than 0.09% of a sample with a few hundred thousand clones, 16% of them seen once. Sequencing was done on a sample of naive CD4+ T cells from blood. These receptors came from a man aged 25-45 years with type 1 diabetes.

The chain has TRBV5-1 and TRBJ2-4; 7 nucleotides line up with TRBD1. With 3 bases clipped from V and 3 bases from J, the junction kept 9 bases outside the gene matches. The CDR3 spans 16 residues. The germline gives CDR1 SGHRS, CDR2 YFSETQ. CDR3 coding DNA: TGCGCCAGCAGCTCGGGGACAGTGGGTCTCAAAAACATTCAGTACTTC. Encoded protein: CASSSGTVGLKNIQYF.

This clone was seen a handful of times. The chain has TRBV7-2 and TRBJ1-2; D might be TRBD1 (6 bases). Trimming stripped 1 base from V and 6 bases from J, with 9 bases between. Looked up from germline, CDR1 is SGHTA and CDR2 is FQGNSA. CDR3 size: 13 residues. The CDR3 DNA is TGTGCCAGCAGCTTAGACAGGGAGCATGGCTACACCTTC. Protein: CASSLDREHGYTF.

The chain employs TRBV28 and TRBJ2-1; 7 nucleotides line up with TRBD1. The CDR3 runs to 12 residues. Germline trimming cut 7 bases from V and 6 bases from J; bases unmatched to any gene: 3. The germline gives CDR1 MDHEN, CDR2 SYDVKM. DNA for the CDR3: TGTGCCAGCACAGACAGGGTCAATGAGCAGTTCTTC. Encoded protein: CASTDRVNEQFF.

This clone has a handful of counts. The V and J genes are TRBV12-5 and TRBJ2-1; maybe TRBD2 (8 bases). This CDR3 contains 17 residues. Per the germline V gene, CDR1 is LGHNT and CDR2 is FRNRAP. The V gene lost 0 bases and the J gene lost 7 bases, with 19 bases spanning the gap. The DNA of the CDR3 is TGTGCTAGTGGTTTGGTACTAGCGGCAGGGGGAAGGAATGAGCAGTTCTTC. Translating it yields CASGLVLAAGGRNEQFF.

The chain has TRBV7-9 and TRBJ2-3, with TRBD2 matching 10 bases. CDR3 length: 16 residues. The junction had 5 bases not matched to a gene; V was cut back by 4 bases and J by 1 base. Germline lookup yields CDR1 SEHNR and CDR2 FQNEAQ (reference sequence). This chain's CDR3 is CASSSRTSGRTDTQYF. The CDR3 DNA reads TGTGCCAGCAGCTCCCGGACTAGCGGTCGCACAGATACGCAGTATTTT.

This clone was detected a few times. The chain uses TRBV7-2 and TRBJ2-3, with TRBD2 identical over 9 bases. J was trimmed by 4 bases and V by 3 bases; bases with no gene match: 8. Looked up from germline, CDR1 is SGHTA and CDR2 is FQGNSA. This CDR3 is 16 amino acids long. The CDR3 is CASSFSLAGSSDTQYF. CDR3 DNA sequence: TGTGCCAGCAGCTTTTCGCTAGCGGGATCTTCAGATACGCAGTATTTT.

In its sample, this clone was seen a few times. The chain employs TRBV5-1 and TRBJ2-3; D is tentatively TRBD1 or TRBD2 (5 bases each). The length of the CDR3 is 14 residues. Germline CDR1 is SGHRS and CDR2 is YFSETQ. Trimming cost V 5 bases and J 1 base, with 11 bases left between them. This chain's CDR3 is CASREGTGTDTQYF. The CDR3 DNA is TGCGCCAGCAGAGAGGGGACGGGCACAGATACGCAGTATTTT.

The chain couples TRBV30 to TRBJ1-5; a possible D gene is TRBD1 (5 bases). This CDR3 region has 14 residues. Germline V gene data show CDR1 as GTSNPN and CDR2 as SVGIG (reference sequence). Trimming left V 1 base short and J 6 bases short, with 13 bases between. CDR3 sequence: CAWSGGAGGQPQHF. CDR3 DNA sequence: TGTGCCTGGAGTGGTGGGGCAGGAGGTCAGCCCCAGCATTTT.

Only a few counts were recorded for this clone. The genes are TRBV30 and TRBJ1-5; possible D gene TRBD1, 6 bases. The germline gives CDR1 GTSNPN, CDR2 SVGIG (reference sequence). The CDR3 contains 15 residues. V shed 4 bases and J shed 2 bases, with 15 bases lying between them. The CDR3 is CAWTLGGAGNQPQHF. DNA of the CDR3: TGTGCCTGGACCCTCGGGGGCGCAGGCAATCAGCCCCAGCATTTT.

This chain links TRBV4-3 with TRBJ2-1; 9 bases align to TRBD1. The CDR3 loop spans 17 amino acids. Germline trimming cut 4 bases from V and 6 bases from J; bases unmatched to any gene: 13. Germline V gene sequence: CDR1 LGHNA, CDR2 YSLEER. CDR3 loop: CASSPGPRDRVFNEQFF. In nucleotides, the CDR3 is TGCGCCAGCAGCCCGGGTCCGAGGGACAGGGTATTCAATGAGCAGTTCTTC.

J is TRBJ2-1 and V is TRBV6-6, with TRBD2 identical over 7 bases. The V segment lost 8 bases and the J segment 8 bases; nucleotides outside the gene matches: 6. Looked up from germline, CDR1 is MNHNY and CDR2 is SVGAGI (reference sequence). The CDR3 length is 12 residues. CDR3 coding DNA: TGTGCCAGCGCGGGAGCAGTCTATGAGCAGTTCTTC. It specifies CASAGAVYEQFF.

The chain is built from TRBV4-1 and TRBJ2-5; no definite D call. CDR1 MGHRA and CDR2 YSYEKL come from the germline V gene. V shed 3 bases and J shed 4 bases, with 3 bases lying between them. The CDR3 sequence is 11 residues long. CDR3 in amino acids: CASSQRETQYF. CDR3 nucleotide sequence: TGCGCCAGCAGCCAGCGAGAGACCCAGTACTTC.

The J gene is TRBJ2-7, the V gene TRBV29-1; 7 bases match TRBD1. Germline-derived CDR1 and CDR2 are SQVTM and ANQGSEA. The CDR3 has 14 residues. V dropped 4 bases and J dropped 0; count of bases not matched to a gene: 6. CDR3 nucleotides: TGCAGCGTTGGGAGACAGGGCCTCTCCTACGAGCAGTACTTC. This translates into CSVGRQGLSYEQYF.

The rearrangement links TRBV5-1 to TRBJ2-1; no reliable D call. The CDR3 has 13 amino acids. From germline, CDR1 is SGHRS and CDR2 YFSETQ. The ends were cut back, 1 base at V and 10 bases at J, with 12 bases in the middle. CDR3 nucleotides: TGCGCCAGCAGCTTGTCATCGACGGGCGAGCAGTTCTTC. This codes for CASSLSSTGEQFF.

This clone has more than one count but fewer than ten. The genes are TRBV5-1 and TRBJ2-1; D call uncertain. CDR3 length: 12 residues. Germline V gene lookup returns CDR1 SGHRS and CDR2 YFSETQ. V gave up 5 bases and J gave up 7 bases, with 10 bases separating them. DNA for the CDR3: TGCGCCAGCAGTCGTTACCGGAATGAGCAGTTCTTC. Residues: CASSRYRNEQFF.

CDR3 sequence reads: CASSLVQGGNEQFF. In nucleotides, the CDR3 is TGTGCCAGCAGCTTAGTCCAGGGGGGAAATGAGCAGTTCTTC. The gene calls are TRBV7-9 and TRBJ2-1; maybe TRBD1 (7 bases). Germline CDR1 and CDR2: SEHNR and FQNEAQ (reference sequence). Trimming removed 1 base at V and 7 bases at J, with 11 bases between. This CDR3 is built from 14 residues.

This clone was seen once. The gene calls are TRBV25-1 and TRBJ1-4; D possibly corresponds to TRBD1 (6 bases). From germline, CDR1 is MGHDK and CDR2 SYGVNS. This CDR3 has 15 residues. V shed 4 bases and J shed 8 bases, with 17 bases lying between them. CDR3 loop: CASSGRTALLEKLFF. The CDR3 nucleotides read TGTGCCAGCAGTGGTCGGACAGCCCTCCTGGAAAAACTGTTTTTT.

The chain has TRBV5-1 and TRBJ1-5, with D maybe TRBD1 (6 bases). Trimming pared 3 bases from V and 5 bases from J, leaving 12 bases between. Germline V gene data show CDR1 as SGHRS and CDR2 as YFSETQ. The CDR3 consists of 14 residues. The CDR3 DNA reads TGCGCCAGCAGCTCAGGGGTTATCGATCAGCCCCAGCATTTT. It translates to CASSSGVIDQPQHF.

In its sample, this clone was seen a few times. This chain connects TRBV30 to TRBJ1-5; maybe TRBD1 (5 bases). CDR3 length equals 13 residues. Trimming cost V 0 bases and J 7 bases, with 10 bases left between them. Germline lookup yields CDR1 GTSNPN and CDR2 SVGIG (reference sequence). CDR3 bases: TGTGCCTGGAGTGTGGGGGAGGACCAGCCCCAGCATTTT. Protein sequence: CAWSVGEDQPQHF.

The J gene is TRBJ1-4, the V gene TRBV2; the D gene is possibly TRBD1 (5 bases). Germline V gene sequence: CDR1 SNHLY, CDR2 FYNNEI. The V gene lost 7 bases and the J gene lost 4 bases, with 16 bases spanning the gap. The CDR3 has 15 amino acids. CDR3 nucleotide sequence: TGTGCCAGCATCCTCAGGGAAGGAGATAATGAAAAACTGTTTTTT. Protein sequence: CASILREGDNEKLFF.

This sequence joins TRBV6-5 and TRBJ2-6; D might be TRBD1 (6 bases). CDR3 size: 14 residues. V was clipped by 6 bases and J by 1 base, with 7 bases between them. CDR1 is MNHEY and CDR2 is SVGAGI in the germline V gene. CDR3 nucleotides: TGTGCCAGCAGCGACAGGTCTGGGGCCAACGTCCTGACTTTC. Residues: CASSDRSGANVLTF.

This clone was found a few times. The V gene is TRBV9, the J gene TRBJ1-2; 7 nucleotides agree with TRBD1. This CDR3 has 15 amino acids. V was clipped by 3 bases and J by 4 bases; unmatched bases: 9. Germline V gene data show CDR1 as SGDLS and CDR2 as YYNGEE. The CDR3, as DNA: TGTGCCAGCAGCGAGCAAGACAGGGAGCCCTATGGCTACACCTTC. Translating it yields CASSEQDREPYGYTF.

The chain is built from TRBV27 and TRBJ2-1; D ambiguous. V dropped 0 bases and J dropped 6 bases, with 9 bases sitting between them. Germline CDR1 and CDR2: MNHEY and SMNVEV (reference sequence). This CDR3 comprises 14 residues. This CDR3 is CASSLSRLGNEQFF. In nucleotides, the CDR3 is TGTGCCAGCAGTTTATCCAGGTTGGGCAATGAGCAGTTCTTC.

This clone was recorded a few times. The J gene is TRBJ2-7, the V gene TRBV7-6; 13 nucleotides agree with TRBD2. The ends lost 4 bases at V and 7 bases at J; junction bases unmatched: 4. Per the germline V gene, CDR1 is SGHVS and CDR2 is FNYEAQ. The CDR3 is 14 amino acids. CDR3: CASSSGLAGREQYF. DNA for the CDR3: TGTGCCAGCAGCTCGGGACTAGCGGGAAGGGAGCAGTACTTC.

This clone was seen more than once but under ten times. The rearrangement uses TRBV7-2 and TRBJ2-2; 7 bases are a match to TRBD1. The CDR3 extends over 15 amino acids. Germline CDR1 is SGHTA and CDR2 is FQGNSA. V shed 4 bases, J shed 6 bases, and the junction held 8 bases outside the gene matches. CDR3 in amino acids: CASSSPSTGAGELFF. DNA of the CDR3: TGTGCCAGCAGCTCCCCGTCCACAGGGGCCGGGGAGCTGTTTTTT.

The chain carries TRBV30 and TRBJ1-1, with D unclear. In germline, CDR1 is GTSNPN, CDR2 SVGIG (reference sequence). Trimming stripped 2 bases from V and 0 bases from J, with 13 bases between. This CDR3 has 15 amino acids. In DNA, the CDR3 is TGTGCCTGGAGTCACGGTGGGTATATGAACACTGAAGCTTTCTTT. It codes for CAWSHGGYMNTEAFF.

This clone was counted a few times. The CDR3 sequence is CATSRLANLNEQFF. The CDR3 DNA reads as TGTGCCACCAGCAGACTAGCGAACCTCAATGAGCAGTTCTTC. The chain uses TRBV15 and TRBJ2-1, with a possible D match to TRBD2 (6 bases). V was clipped by 2 bases and J by 6 bases, with 11 bases between them. Germline CDR1 LNHNV, CDR2 YYDKDF (reference sequence). CDR3 length: 14 residues.

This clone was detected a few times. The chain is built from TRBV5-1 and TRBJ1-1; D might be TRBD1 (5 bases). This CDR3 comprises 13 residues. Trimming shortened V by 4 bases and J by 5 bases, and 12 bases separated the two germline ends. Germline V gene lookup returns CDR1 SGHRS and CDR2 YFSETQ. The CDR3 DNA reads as TGCGCCAGCAGCCCGGACAAGGGGACTGAAGCTTTCTTT. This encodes CASSPDKGTEAFF.

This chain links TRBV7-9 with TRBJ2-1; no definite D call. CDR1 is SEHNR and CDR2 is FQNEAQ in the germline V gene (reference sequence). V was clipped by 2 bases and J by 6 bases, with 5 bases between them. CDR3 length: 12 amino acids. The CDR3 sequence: CASSLNPNEQFF. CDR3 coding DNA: TGTGCCAGCAGCTTAAATCCCAATGAGCAGTTCTTC.

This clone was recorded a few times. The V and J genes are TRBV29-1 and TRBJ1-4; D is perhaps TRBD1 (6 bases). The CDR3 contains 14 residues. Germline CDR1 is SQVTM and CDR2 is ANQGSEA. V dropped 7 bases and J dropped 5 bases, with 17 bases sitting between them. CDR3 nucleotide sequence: TGCAGCGCTTATCGGGACACGGGGAATGAAAAACTGTTTTTT. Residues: CSAYRDTGNEKLFF. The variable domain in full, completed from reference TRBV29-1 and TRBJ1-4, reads SAVISQKPSRDICQRGTSLTIQCQVDSQVTMMFWYRQQPGQSLTLIATANQGSEATYESGFVIDKFPISRPNLTFSTLTVSNMSPEDSSIYLCSAYRDTGNEKLFFGSGTQLSVL.

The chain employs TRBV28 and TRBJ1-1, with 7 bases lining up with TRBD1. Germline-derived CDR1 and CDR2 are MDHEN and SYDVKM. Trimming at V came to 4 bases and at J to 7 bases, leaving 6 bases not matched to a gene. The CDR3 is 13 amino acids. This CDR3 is CASSSYRDSEAFF. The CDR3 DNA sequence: TGTGCCAGCAGTTCTTACCGGGACAGTGAAGCTTTCTTT.

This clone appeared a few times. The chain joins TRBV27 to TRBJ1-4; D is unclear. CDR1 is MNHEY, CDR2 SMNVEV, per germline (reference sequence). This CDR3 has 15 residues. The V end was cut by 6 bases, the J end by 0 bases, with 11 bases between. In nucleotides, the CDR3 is TGTGCCAGCAGGCGACTATCAGCAACTAATGAAAAACTGTTTTTT. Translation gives CASRRLSATNEKLFF. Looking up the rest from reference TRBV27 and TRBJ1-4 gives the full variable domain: EAQVTQNPRYLITVTGKKLTVTCSQNMNHEYMSWYRQDPGLGLRQIYYSMNVEVTDKGDVPEGYKVSRKEKRNFPLILESPSPNQTSLYFCASRRLSATNEKLFFGSGTQLSVL.